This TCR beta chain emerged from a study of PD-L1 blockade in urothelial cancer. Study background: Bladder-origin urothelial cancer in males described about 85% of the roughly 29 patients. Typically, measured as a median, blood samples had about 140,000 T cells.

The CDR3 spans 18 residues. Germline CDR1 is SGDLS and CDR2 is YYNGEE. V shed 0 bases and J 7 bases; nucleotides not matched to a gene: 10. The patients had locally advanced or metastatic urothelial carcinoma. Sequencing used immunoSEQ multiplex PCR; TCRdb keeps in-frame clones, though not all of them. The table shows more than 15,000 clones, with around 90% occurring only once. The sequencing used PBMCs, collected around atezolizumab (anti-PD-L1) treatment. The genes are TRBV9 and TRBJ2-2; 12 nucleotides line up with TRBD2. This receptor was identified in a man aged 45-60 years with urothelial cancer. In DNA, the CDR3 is TGTGCCAGCAGCGTAGCGAGACTAGCGGGAGTGTCTGGCGGGGAGCTGTTTTTT. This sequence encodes CASSVARLAGVSGGELFF.